Shown below are 22 T cell receptor beta chains from a single sample sequenced in a study of T cell responses to AZD1222 COVID-19 vaccine. Profiling relied on immunoSEQ multiplex PCR, and the TCRdb table lists in-frame clones only, not all of them. This table has over 150,000 clones, just over 90% appearing once. Material: peripheral blood, obtained on day 0 of AZD1222 vaccination. Receptor source: an adult in good health.

The table lists this clone with a count of one. V gene TRBV7-2 combines with J gene TRBJ2-3; 11 nucleotides agree with TRBD2. Per germline, CDR1 SGHTA and CDR2 FQGNSA. The V gene end was trimmed by 2 bases and the J gene end by 5 bases; junction bases not matched to a gene: 3. The CDR3 length is 15 residues. The DNA for the CDR3 is TGTGCCAGCAGCTTACTAGCGGGGGGAATAGATACGCAGTATTTT. This codes for CASSLLAGGIDTQYF. Complete variable domain (other parts from reference TRBV7-2 and TRBJ2-3): GAGVSQSPSNKVTEKGKDVELRCDPISGHTALYWYRQSLGQGLEFLIYFQGNSAPDKSGLPSDRFSAERTGGSVSTLTIQRTQQEDSAVYLCASSLLAGGIDTQYFGPGTRLTVL.

The rearrangement uses TRBV28 and TRBJ1-2; 9 bases are a match to TRBD1. The CDR3 runs 15 residues. Germline V gives CDR1 MDHEN, CDR2 SYDVKM. With 6 bases clipped from V and 3 bases from J, the junction kept 8 bases outside the gene matches. CDR3 bases: TGTGCCAGCAGACCGCCGGGACAGGGACACTATGGCTACACCTTC. It specifies CASRPPGQGHYGYTF.

This chain links TRBV19 with TRBJ1-6, with TRBD1 identical over 9 bases. V shed 5 bases and J 10 bases; nucleotides not matched to a gene: 6. The CDR3 totals 14 residues. CDR1 is LNHDA and CDR2 is SQIVND in the germline V gene (reference sequence). The CDR3 loop is CASSETGGRSPLHF. The CDR3 nucleotides are TGTGCCAGTAGTGAGACAGGGGGGCGGTCACCCCTCCACTTT.

The rearrangement joins TRBV18 to TRBJ2-6; 8 bases align to TRBD1. The germline gives CDR1 KGHSH, CDR2 LQKENI. The CDR3 has 17 residues. The junction had 5 bases not matched to a gene; V was cut back by 4 bases and J by 0 bases. The CDR3 DNA reads TGTGCCAGCTCACTTAGGACAGGGAACTCTGGGGCCAACGTCCTGACTTTC. Amino acid sequence: CASSLRTGNSGANVLTF.

V gene TRBV5-5 combines with J gene TRBJ1-3; a possible D gene is TRBD1 (6 bases). The CDR3 length is 16 residues. Looked up from germline, CDR1 is SGHKS and CDR2 is YYEKEE (reference sequence). V was cut by 0 bases and J by 2 bases, with 12 bases left in between. The CDR3 region has the DNA TGTGCCAGCAGCTTGGGAGCGGGGGCGGCTGGAAACACCATATATTTT. Protein sequence: CASSLGAGAAGNTIYF.

This sequence joins TRBV7-8 and TRBJ2-7; no definite D call. V was pared by 3 bases and J by 7 bases, with 16 bases between. Germline V gene lookup returns CDR1 SGHVS and CDR2 FQNEAQ. CDR3 size: 14 residues. This CDR3 is CASSFGPNLGEQYF. CDR3 nucleotides: TGTGCCAGCAGCTTCGGGCCCAACCTAGGTGAGCAGTACTTC.

The V gene is TRBV19, the J gene TRBJ2-7, with D perhaps matching TRBD1 or TRBD2 (5 bases each). The germline CDR1 and CDR2 sequences are LNHDA and SQIVND (reference sequence). Trimming took 6 bases from V and 0 from J, leaving 18 bases between them. This CDR3 comprises 16 residues. CDR3 protein: CASRGTGTLSSYEQYF. CDR3 DNA sequence: TGTGCCAGTAGGGGGACCGGGACCCTGAGCTCCTACGAGCAGTACTTC.

V usage is TRBV7-3 and J usage is TRBJ2-1; a weak D match, TRBD1 (6 bases). Germline values: CDR1 SGHTA, CDR2 FQGTGA. This CDR3 has 13 amino acids. The ends were cut back, 4 bases at V and 5 bases at J, with 9 bases in the middle. The CDR3 region has the DNA TGTGCCAGCAGCTCACAGGGAAACAATGAGCAGTTCTTC. This gives the protein CASSSQGNNEQFF.

The chain has TRBV10-1 and TRBJ1-1; D may be TRBD1 (5 bases). Trimming cost V 4 bases and J 1 base, with 7 bases left between them. The CDR3 has 13 amino acids. CDR1 and CDR2 (germline): WNHNN, SYGVQD (reference sequence). The CDR3 protein is CASSAGGNTEAFF. CDR3 bases: TGCGCCAGCAGTGCGGGGGGGAACACTGAAGCTTTCTTT.

This clone occurred once. The chain couples TRBV28 to TRBJ2-1; 9 bases match TRBD2. The CDR3 totals 16 residues. V was pared by 5 bases and J by 4 bases, with 9 bases of the junction left unmatched. The germline V gene has CDR1 MDHEN and CDR2 SYDVKM. CDR3 region: CASSLPAAGGYNEQFF. The CDR3 bases are TGTGCCAGCAGTCTCCCGGCAGCGGGGGGATACAATGAGCAGTTCTTC.

This chain joins TRBV18 and TRBJ1-5; D is possibly TRBD1 (6 bases). Germline V lookup: CDR1 KGHSH, CDR2 LQKENI. The CDR3 runs 15 residues. The germline V and J ends were trimmed by 1 base and 10 bases, with 17 bases remaining between them. CDR3 DNA sequence: TGTGCCAGCTCACCACTGGACAGTCATCTGAGACCCCAGCATTTT. Amino acid sequence: CASSPLDSHLRPQHF.

The count of this clone is one. The rearrangement joins TRBV11-2 to TRBJ1-2; a weak D match, TRBD1 (6 bases). Germline V gene data show CDR1 as SGHAT and CDR2 as FQNNGV. This CDR3 has 17 amino acids. Trimming shortened V by 5 bases and J by 4 bases, and 23 bases separated the two germline ends. CDR3 sequence reads: CASSQTQLNRAIYGYTF. CDR3 sequence (DNA): TGTGCCAGCAGCCAAACTCAACTAAACAGGGCCATCTATGGCTACACCTTC.

The chain combines TRBV14 with TRBJ2-7, with a tentative D call TRBD2 (6 bases). The germline CDR1 and CDR2 sequences are SGHDN and FVKESK. This CDR3 contains 12 residues. V lost 4 bases and J lost 3, with 7 bases in between. CDR3 sequence reads: CASSRGDYEQYF. CDR3 DNA sequence: TGTGCCAGCAGCCGGGGGGACTACGAGCAGTACTTC.

The chain is built from TRBV7-8 and TRBJ2-1; D uncertain. V was pared by 4 bases and J by 0 bases, with 10 bases between. CDR3 length: 15 amino acids. Germline CDR1 reads SGHVS; CDR2 reads FQNEAQ. The CDR3 sequence: CASSYTLSSYNEQFF. The CDR3 coding sequence is TGTGCCAGCAGCTACACCCTCAGCTCCTACAATGAGCAGTTCTTC.

This clone showed up just once. This chain connects TRBV2 to TRBJ1-1; D ambiguous. The germline V gene encodes CDR1 SNHLY and CDR2 FYNNEI. This CDR3 spans 12 amino acids. V gave up 6 bases and J gave up 6 bases, with 11 bases separating them. Written as DNA, the CDR3 is TGTGCCAGCAGGTACTTAAGCCCTGAAGCTTTCTTT. It codes for CASRYLSPEAFF.

The chain uses TRBV21-1 and TRBJ2-3; the D call in the table, TRBD1, was not verified against the DNA. TRBV21-1 is a documented pseudogene. The length of the CDR3 is 16 residues. In nucleotides, the CDR3 is TGTGCCAGCAGCAACCGACAGGGGTGGGGCACAGATACGCAGTATTTT. This sequence encodes CASSNRQGWGTDTQYF.

V usage is TRBV5-4 and J usage is TRBJ1-6, with D uncertain. The CDR3 runs to 14 residues. Germline values: CDR1 SGHNT, CDR2 YYREEE (reference sequence). The ends were cut back, 4 bases at V and 0 bases at J, with 5 bases in the middle. The CDR3 DNA reads as TGTGCCAGCAGCGACCGCTCCTATAATTCACCCCTCCACTTT. This gives the protein CASSDRSYNSPLHF.

CDR3: CASSYSTGIEQYF. CDR3 DNA sequence: TGTGCCAGCAGTTACTCTACGGGGATCGAGCAGTACTTC. The chain employs TRBV6-5 and TRBJ2-7; perhaps TRBD2 as D (5 bases). The germline V and J ends were trimmed by 0 bases and 6 bases, with 9 bases remaining between them. In germline, CDR1 is MNHEY, CDR2 SVGAGI. The CDR3 runs to 13 residues.

The chain uses TRBV18 and TRBJ1-5; possibly TRBD1 for D (5 bases). V lost 3 bases and J 2 bases, leaving 17 bases between the germline ends. Looked up from germline, CDR1 is KGHSH and CDR2 is LQKENI. The CDR3 totals 17 residues. The DNA of the CDR3 is TGTGCCAGCTCACCGAACGATGGATCGGGGGGCAATCAGCCCCAGCATTTT. Residues: CASSPNDGSGGNQPQHF.

This chain uses TRBV11-3 with TRBJ2-7, with a possible D match to TRBD1 (6 bases). This CDR3 is built from 16 residues. Trimming shortened V by 4 bases and J by 2 bases, and 18 bases separated the two germline ends. Per germline, CDR1 SGHNT and CDR2 YENEEA. The CDR3 DNA follows: TGTGCCAGCAGCTCCCGACAGGTGCAAATAACCTACGAGCAGTACTTC. Its protein product is CASSSRQVQITYEQYF.

This clone was counted ten times or more. V is TRBV15 and J is TRBJ2-7; 8 bases map to TRBD2. The CDR3 length is 15 residues. Germline CDR1 is LNHNV and CDR2 is YYDKDF (reference sequence). The trim removed 0 bases at V and 5 bases at J, leaving 6 bases unmatched. The CDR3 bases are TGTGCCACCAGCAGAGATCTGCGGGGGGCTGACGAGCAGTACTTC. This sequence encodes CATSRDLRGADEQYF.

This clone appeared once. The rearrangement uses TRBV28 and TRBJ1-5; 8 bases are a match to TRBD1. The junction had 7 bases not matched to a gene; V was cut back by 6 bases and J by 6 bases. The CDR3 extends over 14 amino acids. Germline CDR1 and CDR2: MDHEN and SYDVKM. In DNA, the CDR3 is TGTGCCAGCAGCACGGACAGGGCCATTCAGCCCCAGCATTTT. Its protein is CASSTDRAIQPQHF.